These 28 T cell receptor beta chains were all obtained from the same sample, sequenced in a study of molecular identifiers for immune sequencing clone quantification. One entry per CDR3 protein results from TCRdb running MiXCR on the PCR reads. Counted here are about 510,000 distinct CDR3 sequences, around 23% occurring once; the ten biggest clones make up around 0.78%. The sample taken for sequencing was naive CD8+ T cells from blood, with Jurkat cell RNA spiked in. The subset: FACS-sorted CD8+CD4-CCR7+CD45RA+ naive T cells. These TCRs come from a human donor in good health. Some libraries in this study had Jurkat cell RNA spiked in.

This clonotype has a handful of counts. The CDR3 sequence is CASSSSGRKNSPLHF. Here the CDR3 DNA reads TGTGCCAGCAGTTCCTCCGGGAGAAAGAATTCACCCCTCCACTTT. The chain combines TRBV12-3 or TRBV12-4 with TRBJ1-6; D gene uncertain. This CDR3 comprises 15 residues. V lost 4 bases and J 7 bases, leaving 14 bases between the germline ends.

The chain links TRBV7-6 to TRBJ1-1, with D unclear. V dropped 3 bases and J dropped 8 bases, with 10 bases sitting between them. Germline CDR1 and CDR2: SGHVS and FNYEAQ. This CDR3 has 12 residues. CDR3 sequence reads: CASSFNFGEAFF. The CDR3 DNA follows: TGTGCCAGCAGCTTTAATTTCGGGGAAGCTTTCTTT.

This clonotype was detected a few times. The chain joins TRBV5-3 to TRBJ2-3; 9 bases align to TRBD1. TRBV5-3 is designated an ORF whose function remains uncertain. With 4 bases clipped from V and 3 bases from J, the junction kept 6 bases outside the gene matches. The CDR3 loop spans 15 amino acids. CDR3 sequence reads: CARSRGQGGTDTQYF. CDR3 in DNA: TGTGCCAGAAGCCGGGGACAGGGAGGGACAGATACGCAGTATTTT.

This chain connects TRBV19 to TRBJ1-6; D is undetermined. This CDR3 is built from 12 residues. Germline V gene data show CDR1 as LNHDA and CDR2 as SQIVND (reference sequence). V shed 5 bases and J shed 7 bases, with 6 bases lying between them. The CDR3 region is CASSLLNSPLHF. The CDR3 bases are TGTGCCAGTAGTTTACTGAATTCACCCCTCCACTTT. The whole variable domain, filled in from reference TRBV19 and TRBJ1-6, reads DGGITQSPKYLFRKEGQNVTLSCEQNLNHDAMYWYRQDPGQGLRLIYYSQIVNDFQKGDIAEGYSVSREKKESFPLTVTSAQKNPTAFYLCASSLLNSPLHFGNGTRLTVT.

This clonotype has just a few counts. The chain links TRBV6-2 or TRBV6-3 to TRBJ2-7; 8 bases align to TRBD1. This CDR3 has 16 amino acids. J lost 4 bases, V lost 0 bases, and 8 bases had no gene match. Germline CDR1 is MNHEY and CDR2 is SVGEGT. This CDR3 is CASSYSLDRAEYEQYF. Written as DNA, the CDR3 is TGTGCCAGCAGTTACTCCTTGGACAGGGCAGAATACGAGCAGTACTTC.

This clonotype has ten or more counts. Here the CDR3 DNA reads TGTGCCAGCAGCCCGGGACTAGCGCCGGTTACGCAGTATTTT. The encoded protein is CASSPGLAPVTQYF. The chain joins TRBV14 to TRBJ2-3; 10 bases match TRBD2. The CDR3 is 14 residues long. V lost 4 bases to trimming and J lost 8 bases; unmatched junction nucleotides: 6. The germline CDR1 and CDR2 sequences are SGHDN and FVKESK.

The chain links TRBV29-1 to TRBJ2-7, with 7 bases fitting TRBD1. The CDR3 is 11 residues long. Germline V gives CDR1 SQVTM, CDR2 ANQGSEA. The CDR3 region has the DNA TGCAGGGGTGGGGACAGATACGAGCAGTACTTC. It is translated as CRGGDRYEQYF.

The chain carries TRBV4-3 and TRBJ1-4, with TRBD1 as a possible D gene (6 bases). This CDR3 spans 16 amino acids. Germline V gene sequence: CDR1 LGHNA, CDR2 YSLEER. V was trimmed by 3 bases and J by 8 bases, leaving 19 bases between them. The CDR3 nucleotides read TGCGCCAGCAGCCAGGATTGGAGGGGGTTAGGGGAAAAACTGTTTTTT. Its translation is CASSQDWRGLGEKLFF.

This chain joins TRBV4-3 and TRBJ2-7; 8 bases fit TRBD2. The CDR3 sequence is 15 residues long. After removal of 4 bases from V and 0 bases from J, the junction contained 5 bases not matched to a gene. CDR1 is LGHNA and CDR2 is YSLEER in the germline V gene. The CDR3 reads CASSRSSGTSYEQYF. Written as DNA, the CDR3 is TGCGCCAGCAGCCGGAGTAGCGGGACCTCCTACGAGCAGTACTTC.

A word on this clonotype: Since the CDR3 does not end with the conserved phenylalanine or tryptophan, this likely comes from a read error. The chain joins TRBV14 to TRBJ2-3, with TRBD2 matching over 7 bases. CDR3 length: 14 amino acids. V trimming: 0 bases; J trimming: 6 bases; junction bases outside the gene matches: 3. CDR1 is SGHDN and CDR2 is FVKESK in the germline V gene. CDR3 nucleotide sequence: TGTGCCAGCAGCCAAGAACTAGCGTTTGATACGCAGTATTCT. The encoded protein is CASSQELAFDTQYS.

This clonotype has a count of ten or more. V usage is TRBV29-1 and J usage is TRBJ2-1, with 10 bases lining up with TRBD1. Germline lookup yields CDR1 SQVTM and CDR2 ANQGSEA. This CDR3 is built from 12 residues. V shed 7 bases, J shed 6 bases, and the junction held 3 bases outside the gene matches. The CDR3 sequence: CSGGQGSNEQFF. The CDR3 bases are TGCAGCGGGGGACAGGGGTCCAATGAGCAGTTCTTC.

This clonotype occurred a few times. The V call is TRBV24-1, the J call TRBJ2-7; D uncertain. CDR1 is KGHDR and CDR2 is SFDVKD in the germline V gene. Trimming took 4 bases from V and 3 from J, leaving 9 bases between them. The CDR3 covers 13 residues. The CDR3 is CATSEGSFYEQYF. The CDR3 DNA follows: TGTGCCACCAGTGAAGGGTCATTCTACGAGCAGTACTTC.

This clonotype was seen at least ten times. The chain combines TRBV5-1 with TRBJ2-3, with TRBD1 identical over 12 bases. Germline-derived CDR1 and CDR2 are SGHRS and YFSETQ. Losses at the gene ends were 6 bases for V and 4 bases for J; bases not matched to a gene: 6. This CDR3 spans 15 amino acids. CDR3 residues: CASITGTGGADTQYF. CDR3 coding DNA: TGCGCCAGCATAACAGGGACAGGGGGCGCAGATACGCAGTATTTT.

As regards this clonotype: Since a much larger clone is just one base distant, this may be a read error. V usage is TRBV19 and J usage is TRBJ2-7; a possible D gene is TRBD2 (6 bases). The germline V gene encodes CDR1 LNHDA and CDR2 SQIVND (reference sequence). Trimming cost V 5 bases and J 3 bases, with 17 bases left between them. The CDR3 is 15 amino acids. Here the CDR3 DNA reads TGTGCCAGTAGTGGATCCCCCGGGACTGTCTACGAGCAGTACTTC. Protein sequence: CASSGSPGTVYEQYF.

This clonotype has more than one count but fewer than ten. The chain couples TRBV2 to TRBJ1-1; 10 bases align to TRBD1. With 1 base clipped from V and 1 base from J, the junction kept 0 bases outside the gene matches. Germline V gene lookup returns CDR1 SNHLY and CDR2 FYNNEI. This CDR3 comprises 15 residues. CDR3 sequence: CASSEGDRGNTEAFF. In nucleotides, the CDR3 is TGTGCCAGCAGTGAAGGGGACAGGGGGAACACTGAAGCTTTCTTT.

This clonotype was counted a single time. This chain joins TRBV7-2 and TRBJ2-7; D is ambiguous. V was trimmed by 5 bases and J by 4 bases, leaving 12 bases between them. The CDR3 length is 13 residues. The germline V gene has CDR1 SGHTA and CDR2 FQGNSA. The CDR3 nucleotides read TGTGCCAGCAGCACGGTCAGAGCTTACGAGCAGTACTTC. Translated, it gives CASSTVRAYEQYF.

The rearrangement links TRBV3-1 to TRBJ2-7; a weak D match, TRBD2 (6 bases). The CDR3 has 14 residues. The germline gives CDR1 LGHDT, CDR2 YNNKEL (reference sequence). Trimming removed 4 bases at V and 5 bases at J, with 15 bases between. The CDR3, as DNA: TGTGCCAGCAGCCGTCGAAGTCTAGCGCACGAGCAGTACTTC. Translation: CASSRRSLAHEQYF.

This clonotype was observed at least ten times. The chain has TRBV7-6 and TRBJ1-5; 8 nucleotides agree with TRBD1. The germline gives CDR1 SGHVS, CDR2 FNYEAQ. Trimming at V came to 1 base and at J to 2 bases, leaving 7 bases not matched to a gene. The CDR3 is 17 amino acids. CDR3 protein: CASSLDTGTGRNQPQHF. DNA for the CDR3: TGTGCCAGCAGCTTAGATACCGGGACAGGCCGCAATCAGCCCCAGCATTTT.

This clonotype has more than one count but fewer than ten. This chain joins TRBV7-6 and TRBJ2-3; 9 bases align to TRBD2. The V gene's germline CDR1 is SGHVS and CDR2 FNYEAQ. The CDR3 loop spans 17 amino acids. Unmatched junction bases numbered 8, after V lost 1 base and J lost 3 bases. This CDR3 reads CASSLDPLAGSTDTQYF. The CDR3 DNA reads TGTGCCAGCAGCTTAGATCCCCTAGCGGGATCAACAGATACGCAGTATTTT.

As to this clonotype: Since a much larger clone is just one base distant, this may be a read error. This rearrangement joins TRBV29-1 to TRBJ2-7, with 7 bases fitting TRBD2. V gave up 7 bases and J gave up 9 bases; unmatched junction bases: 12. Germline loops: CDR1 SQVTM, CDR2 ANQGSEA. The CDR3 loop spans 12 amino acids. The CDR3: CSALTGRGGQYF. In nucleotides, the CDR3 is TGCAGCGCTCTAACAGGTCGCGGGGGGCAGTACTTC.

The V call is TRBV27, the J call TRBJ1-1; no reliable D call. The V gene's germline CDR1 is MNHEY and CDR2 SMNVEV (reference sequence). V shed 6 bases and J shed 5 bases, with 13 bases lying between them. There are 13 residues in the CDR3. CDR3 region: CASSTPPGTEAFF. The CDR3, as DNA: TGTGCCAGCAGCACCCCGCCCGGGACTGAAGCTTTCTTT.

The rearrangement links TRBV9 to TRBJ2-7, with TRBD2 as a possible D gene (6 bases). Per germline, CDR1 SGDLS and CDR2 YYNGEE. V was clipped by 4 bases and J by 7 bases, with 21 bases between them. CDR3 length: 15 residues. The CDR3 loop reads CASSSGPDRDWEQYF. CDR3 bases: TGTGCCAGCAGCTCAGGTCCTGACCGGGACTGGGAGCAGTACTTC.

This clonotype was observed at least ten times. V is TRBV28 and J is TRBJ1-5; D is uncertain. CDR3 length: 15 amino acids. From germline, CDR1 is MDHEN and CDR2 SYDVKM. Trimming took off 1 base at V and 0 bases at J, with 7 bases between the two ends. The CDR3 coding sequence is TGTGCCAGCAGTTTATCCGGCAATAGCAATCAGCCCCAGCATTTT. Its protein is CASSLSGNSNQPQHF.

On this clonotype itself: A read error may account for a junction end that differs from germline. The chain uses TRBV14 and TRBJ2-7; D gene ambiguous. The CDR3 runs 16 residues. Germline V gives CDR1 SGHDN, CDR2 FVKESK. The CDR3 nucleotides are TGTGCCGGCAGCCAAGAAAGGCAGTTAGTTGGGAACGAGCAGTACTTC. Encoded protein: CAGSQERQLVGNEQYF.

This clonotype was observed many times. The chain couples TRBV5-5 to TRBJ2-7; 7 nucleotides agree with TRBD1. The CDR3 has 14 amino acids. Germline V gene data show CDR1 as SGHKS and CDR2 as YYEKEE (reference sequence). Trimming cost V 4 bases and J 2 bases; bases outside gene matches: 6. The CDR3 bases are TGTGCCAGCAGCACAGGGACAGTAACCTACGAGCAGTACTTC. Residues: CASSTGTVTYEQYF.

This clonotype was picked up a small number of times. CDR3 coding DNA: TGTGCCAGCAGTGAGCCAGGGGGAAGTGGACAGCCCCAGCATTTT. Translating it yields CASSEPGGSGQPQHF. V usage is TRBV25-1 and J usage is TRBJ1-5, with 7 bases that match TRBD1. The CDR3 extends over 15 amino acids. Germline V gives CDR1 MGHDK, CDR2 SYGVNS. V gave up 3 bases and J gave up 7 bases; unmatched junction bases: 9.

With respect to this clonotype: A much larger clone sits a single nucleotide away, making a read error possible. This sequence joins TRBV19 and TRBJ2-7; D uncertain. The CDR3 spans 14 residues. Trimming removed 5 bases from V and 0 bases from J, with 11 bases in between. The germline V gene has CDR1 LNHDA and CDR2 SQIVND (reference sequence). The CDR3 region has the DNA TGTGCCAGTAGTGAACAGCTGAGCTCCTACGAGCAGTACTTC. Its protein is CASSEQLSSYEQYF.

Ten or more counts support this clonotype. The J gene is TRBJ2-3, the V gene TRBV7-9; D remains ambiguous. V lost 0 bases and J 6 bases, leaving 7 bases between the germline ends. Germline CDR1 and CDR2: SEHNR and FQNEAQ (reference sequence). The length of the CDR3 is 13 residues. CDR3 sequence: CASSLAPDDTQYF. CDR3 bases: TGTGCCAGCAGCTTAGCTCCCGACGATACGCAGTATTTT. The variable domain in full, with the rest retrieved from reference TRBV7-9 and TRBJ2-3, is DTGVSQNPRHKITKRGQNVTFRCDPISEHNRLYWYRQTLGQGPEFLTYFQNEAQLEKSRLLSDRFSAERPKGSFSTLEIQRTEQGDSAMYLCASSLAPDDTQYFGPGTRLTVL.